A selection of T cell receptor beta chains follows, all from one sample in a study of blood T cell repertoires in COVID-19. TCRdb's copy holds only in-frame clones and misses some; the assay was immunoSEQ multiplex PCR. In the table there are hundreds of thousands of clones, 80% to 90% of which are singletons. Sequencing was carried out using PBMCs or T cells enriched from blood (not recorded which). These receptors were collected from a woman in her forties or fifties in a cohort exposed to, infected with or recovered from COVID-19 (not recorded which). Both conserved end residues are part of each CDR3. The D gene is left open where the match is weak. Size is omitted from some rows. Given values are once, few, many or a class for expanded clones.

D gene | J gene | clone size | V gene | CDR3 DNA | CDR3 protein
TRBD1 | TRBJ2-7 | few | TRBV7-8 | TGTGCCAGCAGCTCCAGGACAGGAACCTACGAGCAGTACTTC | CASSSRTGTYEQYF
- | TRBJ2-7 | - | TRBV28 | TGTGCCAGCATGTTGCGTTCGGGGGACTACGAGCAGTACTTC | CASMLRSGDYEQYF
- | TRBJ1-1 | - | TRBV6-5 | TGTGCCAGCACAACAGGGAACACTGAAGCTTTCTTT | CASTTGNTEAFF
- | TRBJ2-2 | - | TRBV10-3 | TGTGCCATCAGTGCCGGCGGGCCCGGGGAGCTGTTTTTT | CAISAGGPGELFF
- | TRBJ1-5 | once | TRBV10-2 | TGCGCCAGCGGGGGGGAATTGTGGGGGCTGGTTATTGGTGGTCAGCCCCAGCATTTT | CASGGELWGLVIGGQPQHF
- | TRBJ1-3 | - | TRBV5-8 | TGTGCCAGCAGCCGCAACTGGGGACACTCCTCTGGAAACACCATATATTTT | CASSRNWGHSSGNTIYF
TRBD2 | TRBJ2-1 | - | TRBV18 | TGTGCCAGCTCACCCCTCCCGGGGGGGGTAGTCAATGAGCAGTTCTTC | CASSPLPGGVVNEQFF
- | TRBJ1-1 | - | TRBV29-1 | TGCAGCGTTGAGGGGCTTCTGAACACTGAAGCTTTCTTT | CSVEGLLNTEAFF
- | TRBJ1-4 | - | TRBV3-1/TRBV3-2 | TGTGCCAGCAGCCAAGATGTAGAAAAACTGTTTTTT | CASSQDVEKLFF
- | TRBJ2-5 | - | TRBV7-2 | TGTGCCAGCGTTTTTTACGGGGAAGAGACCCAGTACTTC | CASVFYGEETQYF
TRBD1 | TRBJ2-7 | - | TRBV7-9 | TGTGCCAGCAGCTTTATGACAGGGGGGGCCTACGAGCAGTACTTC | CASSFMTGGAYEQYF
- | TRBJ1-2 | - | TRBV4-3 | TGCGCCAGCAGCCAAGGGAGCGGACAGCATAACTATGGCTACACCTTC | CASSQGSGQHNYGYTF
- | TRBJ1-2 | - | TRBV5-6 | TGTGCCAGCAGCTTGGAGGGACTAAACTATGGCTACACCTTC | CASSLEGLNYGYTF
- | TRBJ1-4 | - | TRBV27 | TGTGCCAGCAGTTTAGAATGGGAATTTTTTAGGGGACACCTCAATGAAAAACTGTTTTTT | CASSLEWEFFRGHLNEKLFF
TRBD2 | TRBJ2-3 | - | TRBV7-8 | TGTGCCAGCAGCTTAGCTCCTAGCGGGGGAGCAGATACGCAGTATTTT | CASSLAPSGGADTQYF
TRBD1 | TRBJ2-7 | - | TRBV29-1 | TGCAGCGTTGAAGAGGACAGGGGGCTAAGAGAGCAGTACTTC | CSVEEDRGLREQYF